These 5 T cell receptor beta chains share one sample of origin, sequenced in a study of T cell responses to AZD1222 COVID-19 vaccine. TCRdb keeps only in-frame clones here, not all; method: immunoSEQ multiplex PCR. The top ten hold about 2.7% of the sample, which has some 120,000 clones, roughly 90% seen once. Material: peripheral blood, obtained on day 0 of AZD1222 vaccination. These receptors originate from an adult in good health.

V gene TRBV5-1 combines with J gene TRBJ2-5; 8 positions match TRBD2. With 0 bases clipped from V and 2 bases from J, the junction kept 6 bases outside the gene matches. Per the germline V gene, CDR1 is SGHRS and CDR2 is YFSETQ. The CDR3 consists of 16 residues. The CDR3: CASSLAGGLLQETQYF. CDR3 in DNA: TGCGCCAGCAGCTTGGCGGGGGGGCTCCTTCAAGAGACCCAGTACTTC.

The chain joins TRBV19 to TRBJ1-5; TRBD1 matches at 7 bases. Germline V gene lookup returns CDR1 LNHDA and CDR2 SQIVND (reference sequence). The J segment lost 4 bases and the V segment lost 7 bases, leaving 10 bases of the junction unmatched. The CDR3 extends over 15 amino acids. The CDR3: CASTERPGGNQPQHF. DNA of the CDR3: TGTGCCAGTACCGAACGACCAGGGGGTAATCAGCCCCAGCATTTT. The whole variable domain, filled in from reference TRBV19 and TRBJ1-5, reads DGGITQSPKYLFRKEGQNVTLSCEQNLNHDAMYWYRQDPGQGLRLIYYSQIVNDFQKGDIAEGYSVSREKKESFPLTVTSAQKNPTAFYLCASTERPGGNQPQHFGDGTRLSIL.

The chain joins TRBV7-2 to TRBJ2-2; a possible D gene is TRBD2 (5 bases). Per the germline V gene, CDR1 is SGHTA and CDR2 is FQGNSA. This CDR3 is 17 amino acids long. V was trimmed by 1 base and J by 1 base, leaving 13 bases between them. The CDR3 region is CASSLVLGSLNTGELFF. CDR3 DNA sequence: TGTGCCAGCAGCTTAGTCCTTGGGAGTCTGAACACCGGGGAGCTGTTTTTT.

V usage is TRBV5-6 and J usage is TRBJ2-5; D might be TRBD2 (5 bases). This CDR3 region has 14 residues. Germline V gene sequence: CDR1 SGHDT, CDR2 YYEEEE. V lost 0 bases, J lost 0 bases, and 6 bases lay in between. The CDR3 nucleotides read TGTGCCAGCAGCTTGGGGGAGTACCAAGAGACCCAGTACTTC. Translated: CASSLGEYQETQYF.

CDR3 coding DNA: TGTGCCAGCAGTTTGTTCAATGAGCAGTTCTTC. It yields the protein CASSLFNEQFF. The chain combines TRBV27 with TRBJ2-1; D unclear. This CDR3 is 11 amino acids long. Trimming removed 3 bases at V and 6 bases at J, with 3 bases between. Germline-derived CDR1 and CDR2 are MNHEY and SMNVEV (reference sequence).